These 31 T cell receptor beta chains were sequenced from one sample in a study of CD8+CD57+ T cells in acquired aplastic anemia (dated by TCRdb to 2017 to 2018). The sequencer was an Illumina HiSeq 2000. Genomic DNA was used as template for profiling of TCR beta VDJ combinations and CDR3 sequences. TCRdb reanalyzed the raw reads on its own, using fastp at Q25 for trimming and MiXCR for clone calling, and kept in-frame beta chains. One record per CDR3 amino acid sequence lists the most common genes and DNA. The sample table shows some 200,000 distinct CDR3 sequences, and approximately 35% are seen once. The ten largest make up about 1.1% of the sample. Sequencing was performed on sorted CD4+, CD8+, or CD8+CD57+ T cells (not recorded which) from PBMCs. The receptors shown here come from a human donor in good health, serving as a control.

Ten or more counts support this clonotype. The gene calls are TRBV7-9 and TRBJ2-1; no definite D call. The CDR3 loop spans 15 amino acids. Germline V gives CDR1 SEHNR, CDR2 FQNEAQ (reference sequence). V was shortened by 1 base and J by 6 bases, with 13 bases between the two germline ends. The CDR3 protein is CASSLGGPLSNEQFF. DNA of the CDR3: TGTGCCAGCAGCTTAGGTGGCCCACTAAGCAATGAGCAGTTCTTC.

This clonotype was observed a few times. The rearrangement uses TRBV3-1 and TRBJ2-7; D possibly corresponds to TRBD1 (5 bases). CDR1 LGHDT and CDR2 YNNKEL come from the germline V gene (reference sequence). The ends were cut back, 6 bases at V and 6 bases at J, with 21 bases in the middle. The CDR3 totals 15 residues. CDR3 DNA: TGTGCCAGCAGGAAGGACATCCCCGGCCGTTTCGAGCAGTACTTC. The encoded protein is CASRKDIPGRFEQYF.

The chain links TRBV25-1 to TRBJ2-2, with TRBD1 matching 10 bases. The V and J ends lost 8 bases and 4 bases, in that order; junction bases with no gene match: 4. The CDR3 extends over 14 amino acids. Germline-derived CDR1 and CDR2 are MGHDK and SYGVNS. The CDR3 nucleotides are TGTGCCAGCGGGGGACAGGGGAGCACCGGGGAGCTGTTTTTT. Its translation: CASGGQGSTGELFF.

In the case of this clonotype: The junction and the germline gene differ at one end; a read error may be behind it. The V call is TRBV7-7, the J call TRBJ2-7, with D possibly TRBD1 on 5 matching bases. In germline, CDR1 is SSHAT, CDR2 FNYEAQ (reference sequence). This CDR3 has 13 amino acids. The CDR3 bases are TGTGCTAGCAGCATGGGGCCATCCTACGAGCAGTACTTC. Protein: CASSMGPSYEQYF.

This CDR3 reads CASTRQGVSLDEQFF. The DNA of the CDR3 is TGCGCCAGCACCAGACAGGGTGTGAGTCTGGATGAGCAGTTCTTC. V gene TRBV5-1 combines with J gene TRBJ2-1; 7 bases line up with TRBD1. With V trimmed by 6 bases and J by 8 bases, 14 bases remained unmatched. The CDR3 extends over 15 amino acids. CDR1 is SGHRS and CDR2 is YFSETQ in the germline V gene. Filled out from reference TRBV5-1 and TRBJ2-1, the complete variable domain reads KAGVTQTPRYLIKTRGQQVTLSCSPISGHRSVSWYQQTPGQGLQFLFEYFSETQRNKGNFPGRFSGRQFSNSRSEMNVSTLELGDSALYLCASTRQGVSLDEQFFGPGTRLTVL.

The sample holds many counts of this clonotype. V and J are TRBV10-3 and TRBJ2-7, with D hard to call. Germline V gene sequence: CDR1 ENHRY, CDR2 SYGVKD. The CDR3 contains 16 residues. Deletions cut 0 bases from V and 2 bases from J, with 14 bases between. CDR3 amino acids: CAISESSPALTYEQYF. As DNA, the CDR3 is TGTGCCATCAGTGAGTCGAGTCCGGCTCTTACCTACGAGCAGTACTTC.

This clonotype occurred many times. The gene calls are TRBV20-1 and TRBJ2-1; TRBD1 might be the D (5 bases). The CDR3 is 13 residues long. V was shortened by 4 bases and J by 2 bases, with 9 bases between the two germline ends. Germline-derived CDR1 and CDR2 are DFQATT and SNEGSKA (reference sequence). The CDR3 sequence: CSAIPDTYNEQFF. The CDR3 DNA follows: TGCAGTGCTATCCCGGACACCTACAATGAGCAGTTCTTC.

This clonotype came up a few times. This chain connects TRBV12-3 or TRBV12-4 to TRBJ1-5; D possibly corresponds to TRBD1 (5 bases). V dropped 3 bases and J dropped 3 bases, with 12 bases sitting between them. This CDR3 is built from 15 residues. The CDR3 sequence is CASSFYGAANQPQHF. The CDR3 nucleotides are TGTGCCAGCAGTTTTTATGGGGCCGCCAATCAGCCCCAGCATTTT.

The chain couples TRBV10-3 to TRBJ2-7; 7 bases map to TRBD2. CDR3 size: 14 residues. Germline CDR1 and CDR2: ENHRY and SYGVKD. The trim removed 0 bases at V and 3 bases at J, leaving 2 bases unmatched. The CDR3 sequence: CAISESGGGYEQYF. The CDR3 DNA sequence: TGTGCCATCAGTGAGTCTGGCGGGGGCTACGAGCAGTACTTC.

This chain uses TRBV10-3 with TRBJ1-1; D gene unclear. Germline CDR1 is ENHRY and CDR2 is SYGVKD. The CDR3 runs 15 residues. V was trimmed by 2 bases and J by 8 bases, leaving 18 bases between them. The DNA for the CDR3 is TGTGCCATCAGTGAGACAGAGGTGTGGTTATACGAAGCTTTCTTT. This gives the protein CAISETEVWLYEAFF.

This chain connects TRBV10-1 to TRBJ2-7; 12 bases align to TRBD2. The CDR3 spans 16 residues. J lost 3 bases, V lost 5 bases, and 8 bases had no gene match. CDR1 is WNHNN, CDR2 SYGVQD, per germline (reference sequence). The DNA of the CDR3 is TGCGCCAGCAGTTACGGACTAGCGGGACAGAACTACGAGCAGTACTTC. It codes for CASSYGLAGQNYEQYF.

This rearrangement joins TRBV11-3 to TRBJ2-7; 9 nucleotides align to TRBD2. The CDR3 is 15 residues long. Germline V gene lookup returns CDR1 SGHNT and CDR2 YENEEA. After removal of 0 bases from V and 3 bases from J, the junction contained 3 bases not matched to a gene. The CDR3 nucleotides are TGTGCCAGCAGCTTAGAGGCTAGCGGGATCTACGAGCAGTACTTC. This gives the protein CASSLEASGIYEQYF.

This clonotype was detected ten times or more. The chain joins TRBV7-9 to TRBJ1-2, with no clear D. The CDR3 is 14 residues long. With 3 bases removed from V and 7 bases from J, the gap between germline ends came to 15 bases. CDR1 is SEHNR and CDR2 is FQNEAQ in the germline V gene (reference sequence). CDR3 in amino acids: CASSFPVSPGGYTF. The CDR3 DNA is TGTGCCAGCAGCTTCCCGGTGAGCCCGGGTGGCTACACCTTC.

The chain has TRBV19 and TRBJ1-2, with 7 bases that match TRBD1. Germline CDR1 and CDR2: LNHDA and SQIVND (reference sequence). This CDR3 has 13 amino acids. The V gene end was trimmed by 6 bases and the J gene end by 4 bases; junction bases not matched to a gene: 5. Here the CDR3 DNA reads TGTGCCAGTAGGTGGGGACAGCCCTATGGCTACACCTTC. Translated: CASRWGQPYGYTF.

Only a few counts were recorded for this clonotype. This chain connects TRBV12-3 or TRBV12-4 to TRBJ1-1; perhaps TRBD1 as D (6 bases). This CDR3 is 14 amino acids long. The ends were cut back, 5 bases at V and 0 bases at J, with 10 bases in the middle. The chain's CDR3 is CASSRTDVNTEAFF. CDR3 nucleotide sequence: TGTGCCAGCAGTCGGACAGACGTGAACACTGAAGCTTTCTTT.

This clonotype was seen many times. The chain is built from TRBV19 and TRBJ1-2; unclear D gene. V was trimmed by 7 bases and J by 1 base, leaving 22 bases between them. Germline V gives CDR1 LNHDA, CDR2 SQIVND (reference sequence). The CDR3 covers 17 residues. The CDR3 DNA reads TGTGCCAGTATCTCGGGCGGAGGTCTTCACTATAACTATGGCTACACCTTC. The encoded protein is CASISGGGLHYNYGYTF.

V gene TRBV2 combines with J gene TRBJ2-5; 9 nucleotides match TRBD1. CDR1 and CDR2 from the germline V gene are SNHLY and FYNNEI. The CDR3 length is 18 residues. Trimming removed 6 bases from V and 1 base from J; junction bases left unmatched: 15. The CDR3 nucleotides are TGTGCCAGCAGGATTACTAGACAGGGGGTCCTAATCCAAGAGACCCAGTACTTC. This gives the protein CASRITRQGVLIQETQYF.

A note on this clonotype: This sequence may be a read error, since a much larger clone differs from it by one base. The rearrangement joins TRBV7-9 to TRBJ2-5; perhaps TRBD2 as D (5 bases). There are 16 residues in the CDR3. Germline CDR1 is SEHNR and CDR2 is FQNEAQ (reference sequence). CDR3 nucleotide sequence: TGTGCCAGCAGCTTAGGTGGGGTGAGGGTTCAAGAGACCCAGCACTTC. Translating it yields CASSLGGVRVQETQHF.

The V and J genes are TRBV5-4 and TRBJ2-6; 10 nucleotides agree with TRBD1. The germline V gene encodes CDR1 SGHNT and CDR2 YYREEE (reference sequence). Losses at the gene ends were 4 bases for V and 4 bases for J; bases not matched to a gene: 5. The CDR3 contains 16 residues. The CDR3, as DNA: TGTGCCAGCAGCGCGGACAGGGGGTTGGGGGCCAACGTCCTGACTTTC. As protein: CASSADRGLGANVLTF.

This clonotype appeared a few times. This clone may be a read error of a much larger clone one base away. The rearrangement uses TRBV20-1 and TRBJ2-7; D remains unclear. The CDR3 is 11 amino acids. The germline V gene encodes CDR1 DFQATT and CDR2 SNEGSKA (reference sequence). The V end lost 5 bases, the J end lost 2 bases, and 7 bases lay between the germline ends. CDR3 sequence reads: CSASNAYEQYF. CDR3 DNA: TGCAGTGCTTCAAACGCCTACGAGCAGTACTTC.

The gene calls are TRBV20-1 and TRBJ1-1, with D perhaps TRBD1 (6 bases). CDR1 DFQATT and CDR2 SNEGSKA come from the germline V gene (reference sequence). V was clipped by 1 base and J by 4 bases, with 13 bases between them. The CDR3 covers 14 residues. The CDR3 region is CSARVFGQSTEAFF. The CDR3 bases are TGCAGTGCTAGAGTATTTGGACAGAGCACTGAAGCTTTCTTT.

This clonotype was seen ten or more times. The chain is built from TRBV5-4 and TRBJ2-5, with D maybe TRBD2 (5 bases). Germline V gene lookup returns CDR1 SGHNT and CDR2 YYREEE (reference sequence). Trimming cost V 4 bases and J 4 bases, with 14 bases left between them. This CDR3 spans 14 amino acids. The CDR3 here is CASSTGLWGETQYF. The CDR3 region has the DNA TGTGCCAGCAGCACTGGACTGTGGGGAGAGACCCAGTACTTC.

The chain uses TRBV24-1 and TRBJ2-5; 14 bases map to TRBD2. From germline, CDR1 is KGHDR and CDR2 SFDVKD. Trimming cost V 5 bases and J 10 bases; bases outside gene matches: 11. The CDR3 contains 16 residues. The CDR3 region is CATSAGRGTSGGGQYF. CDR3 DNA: TGTGCCACCAGTGCTGGGCGTGGGACTAGCGGGGGTGGCCAGTACTTC.

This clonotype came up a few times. Written as DNA, the CDR3 is TGCAGTGCTATCCCTGGCTACACCTTC. The encoded protein is CSAIPGYTF. This rearrangement joins TRBV20-1 to TRBJ1-2; D is undetermined. Germline CDR1 and CDR2: DFQATT and SNEGSKA (reference sequence). CDR3 length: 9 residues. V lost 4 bases and J lost 7, with 4 bases in between.

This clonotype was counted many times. The CDR3: CASSLSGIETQYF. In DNA, the CDR3 is TGTGCCAGCAGCTTGAGTGGCATTGAGACCCAGTACTTC. V is TRBV5-4 and J is TRBJ2-5; D not certain. Germline V gene sequence: CDR1 SGHNT, CDR2 YYREEE (reference sequence). V was trimmed by 1 base and J by 5 bases, leaving 9 bases between them. The CDR3 runs 13 residues.

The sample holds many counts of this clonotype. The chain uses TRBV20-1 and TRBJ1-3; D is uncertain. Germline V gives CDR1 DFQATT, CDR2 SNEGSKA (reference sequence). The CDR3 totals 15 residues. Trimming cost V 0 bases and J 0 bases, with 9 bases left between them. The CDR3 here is CSARDSRYSGNTIYF. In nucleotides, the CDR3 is TGCAGTGCTAGAGATTCCAGATACTCTGGAAACACCATATATTTT.

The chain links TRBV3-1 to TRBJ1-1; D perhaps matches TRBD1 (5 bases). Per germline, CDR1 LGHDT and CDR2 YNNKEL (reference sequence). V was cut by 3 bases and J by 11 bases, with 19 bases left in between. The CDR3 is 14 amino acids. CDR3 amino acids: CASSQNRWTPMAFF. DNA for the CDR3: TGTGCCAGCAGCCAGAACAGGTGGACCCCGATGGCTTTCTTT.

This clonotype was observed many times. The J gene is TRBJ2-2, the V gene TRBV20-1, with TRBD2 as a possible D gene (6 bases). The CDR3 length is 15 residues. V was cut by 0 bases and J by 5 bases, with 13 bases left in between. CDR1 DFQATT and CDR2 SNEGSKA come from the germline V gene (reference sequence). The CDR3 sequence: CSARDDSGGTGELFF. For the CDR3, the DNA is TGCAGTGCTAGAGACGATAGCGGAGGTACCGGGGAGCTGTTTTTT.

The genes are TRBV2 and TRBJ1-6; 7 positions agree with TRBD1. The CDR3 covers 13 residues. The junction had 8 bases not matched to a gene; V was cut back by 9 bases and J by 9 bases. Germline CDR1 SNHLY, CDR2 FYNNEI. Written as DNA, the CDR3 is TGTGCCAGAAAGGGGGCGCAGGGTTCACCCCTCCACTTT. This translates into CARKGAQGSPLHF.

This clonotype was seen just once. This CDR3 reads CASSRRQGARYAQHF. The CDR3 region has the DNA TGCGCCAGCAGCCGCCGACAGGGAGCTAGATACGCCCAGCATTTT. This chain uses TRBV5-1 with TRBJ1-5; TRBD1 matches at 7 bases. Germline V gives CDR1 SGHRS, CDR2 YFSETQ. CDR3 length equals 15 residues. V trimming: 4 bases; J trimming: 11 bases; junction bases outside the gene matches: 15.

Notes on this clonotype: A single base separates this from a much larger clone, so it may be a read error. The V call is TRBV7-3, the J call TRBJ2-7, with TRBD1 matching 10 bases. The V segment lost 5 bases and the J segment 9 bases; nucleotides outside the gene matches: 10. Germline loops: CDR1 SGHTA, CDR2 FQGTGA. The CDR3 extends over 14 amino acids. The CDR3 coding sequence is TGTGCCAGCAGCAGACAGGGGGCATTGGACGGGCAGTACTTC. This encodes CASSRQGALDGQYF.